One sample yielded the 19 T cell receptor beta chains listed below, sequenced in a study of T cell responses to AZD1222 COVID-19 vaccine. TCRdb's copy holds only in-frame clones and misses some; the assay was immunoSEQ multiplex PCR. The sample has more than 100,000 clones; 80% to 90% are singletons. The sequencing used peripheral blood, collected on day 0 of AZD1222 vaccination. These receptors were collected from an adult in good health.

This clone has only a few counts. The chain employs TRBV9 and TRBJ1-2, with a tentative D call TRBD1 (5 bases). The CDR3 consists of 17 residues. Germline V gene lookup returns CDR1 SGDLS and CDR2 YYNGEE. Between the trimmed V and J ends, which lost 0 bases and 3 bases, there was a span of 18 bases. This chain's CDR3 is CASSVAVGGADHYGYTF. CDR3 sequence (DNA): TGTGCCAGCAGCGTAGCAGTTGGAGGGGCGGACCACTATGGCTACACCTTC.

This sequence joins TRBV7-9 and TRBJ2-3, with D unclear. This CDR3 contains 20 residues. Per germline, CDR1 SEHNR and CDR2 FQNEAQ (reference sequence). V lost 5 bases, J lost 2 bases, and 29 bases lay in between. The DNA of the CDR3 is TGTGCCAGCAGCAGCTGGGCGCCCTTGACAAGTCCCCGGGTCACAGATACGCAGTATTTT. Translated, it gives CASSSWAPLTSPRVTDTQYF.

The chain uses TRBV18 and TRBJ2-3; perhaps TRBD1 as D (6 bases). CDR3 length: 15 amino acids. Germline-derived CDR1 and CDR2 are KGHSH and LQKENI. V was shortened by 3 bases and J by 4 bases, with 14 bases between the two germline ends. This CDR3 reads CASSPWSRGPDTQYF. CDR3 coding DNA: TGTGCCAGCTCACCCTGGAGCAGGGGTCCAGATACGCAGTATTTT.

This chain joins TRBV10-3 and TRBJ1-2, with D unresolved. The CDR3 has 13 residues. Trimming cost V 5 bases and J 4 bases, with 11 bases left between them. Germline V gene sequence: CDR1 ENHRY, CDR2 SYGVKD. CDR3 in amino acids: CAISPTHSYGYTF. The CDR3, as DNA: TGTGCCATCAGTCCTACCCACAGCTATGGCTACACCTTC.

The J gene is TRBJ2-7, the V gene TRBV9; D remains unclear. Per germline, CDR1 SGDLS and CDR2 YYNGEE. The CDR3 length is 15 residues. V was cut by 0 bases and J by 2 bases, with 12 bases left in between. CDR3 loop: CASSVGVELPYEQYF. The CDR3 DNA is TGTGCCAGCAGCGTAGGGGTTGAACTGCCCTACGAGCAGTACTTC. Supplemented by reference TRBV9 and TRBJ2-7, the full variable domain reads DSGVTQTPKHLITATGQRVTLRCSPRSGDLSVYWYQQSLDQGLQFLIQYYNGEERAKGNILERFSAQQFPDLHSELNLSSLELGDSALYFCASSVGVELPYEQYFGPGTRLTVT.

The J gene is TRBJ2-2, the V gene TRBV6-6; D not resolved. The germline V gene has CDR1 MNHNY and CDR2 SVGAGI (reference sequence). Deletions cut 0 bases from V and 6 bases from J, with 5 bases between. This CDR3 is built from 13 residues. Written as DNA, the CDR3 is TGTGCCAGCAGTTACTCCCAGCCCGGGGAGCTGTTTTTT. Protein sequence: CASSYSQPGELFF.

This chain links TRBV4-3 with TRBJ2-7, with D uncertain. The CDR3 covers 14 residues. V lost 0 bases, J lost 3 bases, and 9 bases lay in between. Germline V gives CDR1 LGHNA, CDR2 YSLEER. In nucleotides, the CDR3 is TGCGCCAGCAGCCAAGATCGGTCCGGCTACGAGCAGTACTTC. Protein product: CASSQDRSGYEQYF.

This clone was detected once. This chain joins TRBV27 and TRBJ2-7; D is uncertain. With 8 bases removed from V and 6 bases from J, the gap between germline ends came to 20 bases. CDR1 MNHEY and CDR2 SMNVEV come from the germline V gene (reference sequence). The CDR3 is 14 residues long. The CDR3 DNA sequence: TGTGCCAGCTGGTCCATGCCCCCCGTGGGCGAGCAGTACTTC. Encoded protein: CASWSMPPVGEQYF.

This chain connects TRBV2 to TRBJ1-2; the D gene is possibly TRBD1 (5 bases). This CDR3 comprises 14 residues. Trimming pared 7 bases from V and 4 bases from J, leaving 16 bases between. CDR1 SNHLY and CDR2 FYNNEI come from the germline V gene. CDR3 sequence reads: CASNPGGYGYGYTF. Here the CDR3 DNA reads TGTGCCAGCAATCCGGGGGGGTATGGCTATGGCTACACCTTC. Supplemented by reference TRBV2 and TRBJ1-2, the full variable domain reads EPEVTQTPSHQVTQMGQEVILRCVPISNHLYFYWYRQILGQKVEFLVSFYNNEISEKSEIFDDQFSVERPDGSNFTLKIRSTKLEDSAMYFCASNPGGYGYGYTFGSGTRLTVV.

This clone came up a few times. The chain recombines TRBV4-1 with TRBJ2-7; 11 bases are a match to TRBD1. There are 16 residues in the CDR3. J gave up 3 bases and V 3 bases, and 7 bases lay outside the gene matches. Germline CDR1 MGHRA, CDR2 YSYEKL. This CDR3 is CASSQLDRGRGYEQYF. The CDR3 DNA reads TGCGCCAGCAGCCAGCTGGACAGGGGGCGAGGCTACGAGCAGTACTTC.

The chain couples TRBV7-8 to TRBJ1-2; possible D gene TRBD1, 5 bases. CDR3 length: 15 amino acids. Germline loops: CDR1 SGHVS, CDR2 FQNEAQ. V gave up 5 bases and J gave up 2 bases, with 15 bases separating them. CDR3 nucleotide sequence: TGTGCCAGCAGCCCGAGGGGCGGATTAAACTATGGCTACACCTTC. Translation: CASSPRGGLNYGYTF. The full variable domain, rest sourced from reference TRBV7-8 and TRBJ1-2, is GAGVSQSPRYKVAKRGQDVALRCDPISGHVSLFWYQQALGQGPEFLTYFQNEAQLDKSGLPSDRFFAERPEGSVSTLKIQRTQQEDSAVYLCASSPRGGLNYGYTFGSGTRLTVV.

In DNA form, the CDR3 reads TGTGCCTGGAGTGTAGCCAGCAATCAGCCCCAGCATTTT. This encodes CAWSVASNQPQHF. The V call is TRBV30, the J call TRBJ1-5; D remains ambiguous. Germline CDR1 GTSNPN, CDR2 SVGIG (reference sequence). The CDR3 runs 13 residues. Trimming left V 0 bases short and J 1 base short, with 4 bases between. Combining the CDR3 with reference TRBV30 and TRBJ1-5 gives the whole variable domain SQTIHQWPATLVQPVGSPLSLECTVEGTSNPNLYWYRQAAGRGLQLLFYSVGIGQISSEVPQNLSASRPQDRQFILSSKKLLLSDSGFYLCAWSVASNQPQHFGDGTRLSIL.

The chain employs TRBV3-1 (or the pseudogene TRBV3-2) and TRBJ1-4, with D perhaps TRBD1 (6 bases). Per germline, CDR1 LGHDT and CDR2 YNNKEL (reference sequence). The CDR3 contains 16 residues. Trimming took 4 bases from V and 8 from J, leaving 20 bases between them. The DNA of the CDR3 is TGTGCCAGCAGCCCCAACTGGGGGGCGAAAGGGGAAAAACTGTTTTTT. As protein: CASSPNWGAKGEKLFF.

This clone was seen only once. CDR3 sequence (DNA): TGTGCCAGCAGCCAAGATGGTTGGGGCACTACCGGGGAGCTGTTTTTT. Translating gives CASSQDGWGTTGELFF. This rearrangement joins TRBV14 to TRBJ2-2; TRBD1 is a possible D gene (5 bases). The germline V gene has CDR1 SGHDN and CDR2 FVKESK. The V end lost 0 bases, the J end lost 5 bases, and 13 bases lay between the germline ends. The CDR3 has 16 amino acids. The full variable domain, rest sourced from reference TRBV14 and TRBJ2-2, is EAGVTQFPSHSVIEKGQTVTLRCDPISGHDNLYWYRRVMGKEIKFLLHFVKESKQDESGMPNNRFLAERTGGTYSTLKVQPAELEDSGVYFCASSQDGWGTTGELFFGEGSRLTVL.

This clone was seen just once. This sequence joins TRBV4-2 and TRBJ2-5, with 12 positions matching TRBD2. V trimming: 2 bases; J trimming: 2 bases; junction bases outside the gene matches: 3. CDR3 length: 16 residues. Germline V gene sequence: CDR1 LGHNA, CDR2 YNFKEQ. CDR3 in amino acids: CASSQRLAGGQETQYF. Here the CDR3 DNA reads TGTGCCAGCAGCCAAAGGCTAGCGGGGGGGCAAGAGACCCAGTACTTC.

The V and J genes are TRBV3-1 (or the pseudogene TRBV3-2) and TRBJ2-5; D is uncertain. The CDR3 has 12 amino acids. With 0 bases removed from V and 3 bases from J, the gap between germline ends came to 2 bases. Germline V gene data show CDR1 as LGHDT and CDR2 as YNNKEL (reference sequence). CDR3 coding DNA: TGTGCCAGCAGCCAAGATGAAGAGACCCAGTACTTC. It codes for CASSQDEETQYF.

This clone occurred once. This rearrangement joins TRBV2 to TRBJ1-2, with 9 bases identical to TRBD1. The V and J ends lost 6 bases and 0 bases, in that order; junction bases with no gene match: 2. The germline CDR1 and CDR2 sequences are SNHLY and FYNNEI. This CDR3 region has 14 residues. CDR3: CASRGTGTNYGYTF. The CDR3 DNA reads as TGTGCCAGCAGGGGGACAGGGACTAACTATGGCTACACCTTC. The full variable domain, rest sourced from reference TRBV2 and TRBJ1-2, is EPEVTQTPSHQVTQMGQEVILRCVPISNHLYFYWYRQILGQKVEFLVSFYNNEISEKSEIFDDQFSVERPDGSNFTLKIRSTKLEDSAMYFCASRGTGTNYGYTFGSGTRLTVV.

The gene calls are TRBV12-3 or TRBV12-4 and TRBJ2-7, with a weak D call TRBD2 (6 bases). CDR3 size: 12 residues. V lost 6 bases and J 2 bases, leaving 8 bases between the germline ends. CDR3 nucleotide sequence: TGTGCCAGCAGCTCGGGAGCCTACGAGCAGTACTTC. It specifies CASSSGAYEQYF.

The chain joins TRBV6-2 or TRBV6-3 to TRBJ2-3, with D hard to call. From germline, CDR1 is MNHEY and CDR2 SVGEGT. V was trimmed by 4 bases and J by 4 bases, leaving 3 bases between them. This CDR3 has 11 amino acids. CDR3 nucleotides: TGTGCCAGCAGTTGGGCAGATACGCAGTATTTT. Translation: CASSWADTQYF.